This T cell receptor beta chain was recorded in a study of blood T cell repertoires in COVID-19. The overall study: The study drew acute and convalescent COVID-19 samples from the United States, Italy and Spain. The analysed material was cDNA or gDNA that came from T cells, B-cell-depleted T cells, or PBMCs.

Study processing details: Reference gene primer amplification in the assay estimated nucleated cell counts. Clones were sequenced by immunoSEQ multiplex PCR, and TCRdb holds only the in-frame ones, with some missing. V and J calls and clone size are those listed in that table; D and trimming were worked out from the DNA. Counted here are about 210,000 clones, just under 85% occurring once; the ten biggest clones make up 6.5% to 9%. This CDR3 has 13 amino acids. The V end was cut by 3 bases, the J end by 1 base, with 6 bases between. Details on this clone: Other DNA sequences in the same sample also yield this CDR3.

The chain carries TRBV12-3 or TRBV12-4 and TRBJ1-1, with D uncertain. Sequencing was performed on peripheral blood. This clonotype was sampled from a woman aged 45-65 years with active or convalescent COVID-19. The CDR3 region is CASSFGENTEAFF. The CDR3 nucleotides are TGTGCCAGCAGTTTCGGAGAGAACACTGAAGCTTTCTTT.